This is a list of T cell receptor beta chains from one sample in a study of T cells in localized non-small cell lung cancer. Some clones are missing from TCRdb's copy, which holds only in-frame ones; the method was immunoSEQ multiplex PCR. The sample consists of 700 to 950 clones, 25% to 35% of them appearing once. The sequencing used lung tumor tissue, collected before any cancer treatment. The source is a woman between 18 and 55 years old with stage III lung adenocarcinoma. The CDR3 runs from the conserved cysteine through the conserved F or W. The D gene is left open where the match is weak. Part of the rows lack a size; the others show once, few, many or a class for expanded clones.

TRBJ1-6 TRBV11-3 . few TGTGCCAGCAGCTTGGCCGGGGGGTTCCAGTATAATTCACCCCTCCACTTT CASSLAGGFQYNSPLHF
TRBJ1-2 TRBV18 TRBD1 . TGTGCCAGCTCACCAGAAAGGGGACAGGGGAACTATGGCTACACCTTC CASSPERGQGNYGYTF
TRBJ2-7 TRBV18 . . TGTGCCAGCTCACCGCAAGCCTACGAGCAGTACTTC CASSPQAYEQYF
TRBJ2-2 TRBV11-3 . . TGTGCCAGCAGCCCGACGGGACATCTAAGGACCGGGGAGCTGTTTTTT CASSPTGHLRTGELFF
TRBJ2-1 TRBV4-1 . large TGCGCCAGCAGCCAAGTCTCGGTAGACCACAATGAGCAGTTCTTC CASSQVSVDHNEQFF
TRBJ1-3 TRBV11-3 . . TGTGCCAGCAGCTTATTAGGCCGGTGGGTCGGAAACACCATATATTTT CASSLLGRWVGNTIYF
TRBJ2-5 TRBV9 . . TGTGCCAGCAGGCAGGGCTTCCAAGAGACCCAGTACTTC CASRQGFQETQYF
TRBJ1-3 TRBV19 TRBD1 . TGTGCCAGTGGAATCGACAGGGGGCAGGGAAACACCATATATTTT CASGIDRGQGNTIYF
TRBJ2-1 TRBV6-8 . few TGTGCCAGCAGCCGACCCGGTTGGGATCTAGCTAATGAGCAGTTCTTC CASSRPGWDLANEQFF
TRBJ1-5 TRBV18 TRBD1 . TGTGCCAGCTCTCCAGAGACAGGGTTCGGTCAGCCCCAGCATTTT CASSPETGFGQPQHF
TRBJ1-1 TRBV11-3 . medium-sized TGTGCCAGCAGCTTCTCGACAGGCATGAACACTGAAGCTTTCTTT CASSFSTGMNTEAFF
TRBJ1-2 TRBV11-3 . . TGTGCCAGCTCCCGCGATATCTCGCGAAAGACCTATGGCTACACCTTC CASSRDISRKTYGYTF
TRBJ2-4 TRBV29-1 . . TGCAGCGGACTATTCCCCCGGACAGAGGTTCAGTACTTC CSGLFPRTEVQYF
TRBJ1-3 TRBV28 . . TGTGCCAGCAGTGGTTCGTGGGGATACACCATATATTTT CASSGSWGYTIYF
TRBJ2-7 TRBV12-5 . few TGTGCTAGCGCTCCCCGAGTCTACGAGCAGTACTTC CASAPRVYEQYF
TRBJ1-5 TRBV4-1 . . TGCGCCAGTAGCCGAATCCTGGGGAATCAGCCCCAGCATTTT CASSRILGNQPQHF
TRBJ2-3 TRBV11-3 . large TGTGCCAGCAGCTTACTTGGGGCAGAAGGCACAGATACGCAGTATTTT CASSLLGAEGTDTQYF
TRBJ1-1 TRBV11-3 TRBD1 medium-sized TGTGCCAGCAGCGGTGACAGGGGGAGTTGGAACACTGAAGCTTTCTTT CASSGDRGSWNTEAFF
TRBJ1-4 TRBV9 . . TGTGCCAGCAGCGTAGGAGGTAGGCGTAATGAAAAACTGTTTTTT CASSVGGRRNEKLFF
TRBJ2-3 TRBV11-3 . large TGTGCCAGCAGCACAGATCAACCCAACACAGATACGCAGTATTTT CASSTDQPNTDTQYF
TRBJ2-7 TRBV14 . . TGTGCCAGCAGCCAAGAACCGGACGGCACCTACGAGCAGTACTTC CASSQEPDGTYEQYF
TRBJ2-3 TRBV16 TRBD1 . TGTGCCAGCAGCCGGGACAGGACAGATACGCAGTATTTT CASSRDRTDTQYF
TRBJ1-1 TRBV11-3 . few TGTGCCAGCAGCTTAGACGGATACCCCCTTTCGGCTTTCTTT CASSLDGYPLSAFF
TRBJ2-3 TRBV11-3 TRBD1 medium-sized TGTGCCAGCAGCTTCAAGGGGGCGGGCGATACGCAGTATTTT CASSFKGAGDTQYF
TRBJ1-2 TRBV5-1 . . TGCGCCAGCAGCTTGGAGACACTGAACTATGGCTACACCTTC CASSLETLNYGYTF
TRBJ2-2 TRBV19 . . TGTGCCAGTAGTACACAGGTGTACACCGGGGAGCTGTTTTTT CASSTQVYTGELFF
TRBJ2-5 TRBV11-3 TRBD1 . TGTGCCAGCAGCCGGAAGACAGGGGACCTCCAAGAGACCCAGTACTTC CASSRKTGDLQETQYF
TRBJ2-1 TRBV10-2 . . TGCGCCAGCAAACCGGGGTTCGGTGAGCAGTTCTTC CASKPGFGEQFF